Following are 2 T cell receptor beta chains from one sample sequenced in a study of T cells in Graves' hyperthyroidism and ophthalmopathy. The investigators amplified TCR beta CDR3 regions from RNA transcripts. Initially, a first-round RT-PCR of the TCR CDR3 employed the HTBI primer set. TCRdb independently ran MiXCR on the multiplex PCR reads; one entry per CDR3 protein. This sample has about 680,000 distinct CDR3 sequences, with under 45% found just once. The sequenced sample was blood. The receptors shown here come from a middle-aged woman with Graves' hyperthyroidism.

With respect to this clonotype: The limits of the CDR3 on the DNA are not certain, so only TCRdb's listed CDR3 is given. V and J are TRBV24-1 and TRBJ2-2; the DNA was not compared with TRBD1, the D call given in the table. Including both end residues, the CDR3 is 22 amino acids long. The germline CDR1 and CDR2 sequences are KGHDR and SFDVKD. CDR3 protein: CATRVAGANVLTFGAGTGELFF.

V usage is TRBV29-1 and J usage is TRBJ2-6; 9 bases align to TRBD1. Germline trimming cut 1 base from V and 3 bases from J; bases unmatched to any gene: 4. Germline V gene sequence: CDR1 SQVTM, CDR2 ANQGSEA. This CDR3 has 16 residues. In DNA form, the CDR3 reads TGCAGCGTTGAAGGCAGACAGGGGGTTGGGGCCAACGTCCTGACTTTC. It specifies CSVEGRQGVGANVLTF.